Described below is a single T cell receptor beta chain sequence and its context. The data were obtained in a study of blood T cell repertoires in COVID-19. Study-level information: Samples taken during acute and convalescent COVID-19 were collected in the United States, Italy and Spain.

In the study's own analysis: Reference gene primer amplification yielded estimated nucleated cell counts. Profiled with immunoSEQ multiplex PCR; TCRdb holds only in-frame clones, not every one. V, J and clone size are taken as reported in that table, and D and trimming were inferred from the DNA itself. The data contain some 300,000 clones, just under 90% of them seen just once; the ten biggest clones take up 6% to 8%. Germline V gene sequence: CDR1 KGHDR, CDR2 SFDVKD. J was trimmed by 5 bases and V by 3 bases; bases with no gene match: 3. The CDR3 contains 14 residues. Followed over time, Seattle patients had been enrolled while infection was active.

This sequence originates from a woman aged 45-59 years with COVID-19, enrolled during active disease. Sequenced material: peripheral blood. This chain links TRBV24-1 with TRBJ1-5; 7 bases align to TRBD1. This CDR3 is CATSDHTGDQPQHF. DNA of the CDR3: TGTGCCACCAGTGATCATACAGGGGATCAGCCCCAGCATTTT.